One sample yielded the 8 T cell receptor beta chains listed below, sequenced in a study of blood T cell repertoires in COVID-19. Sequencing used immunoSEQ multiplex PCR; TCRdb keeps in-frame clones, though not all of them. The repertoire holds approximately 190,000 clones, with approximately 79% as singletons. The specimen sequenced was peripheral blood. The receptors come from a man aged 25-40 years with active or convalescent COVID-19.

The CDR3 sequence: CASSTNQGEQYV. CDR3 nucleotide sequence: TGTGCCAGCTCAACGAATCAGGGTGAGCAGTACGTC. The chain uses TRBV18 and TRBJ2-7; TRBD1 is a possible D gene (5 bases). Germline V CDR1 and CDR2: KGHSH, LQKENI. The CDR3 is 12 amino acids. Trimming took 5 bases from V and 7 from J, leaving 12 bases between them.

V is TRBV14 and J is TRBJ1-5; 8 positions agree with TRBD1. Germline loops: CDR1 SGHDN, CDR2 FVKESK. The V segment lost 1 base and the J segment 4 bases; nucleotides outside the gene matches: 9. This CDR3 is built from 17 residues. The CDR3, as DNA: TGTGCCAGCAGCCAAGCGGGACGGGACAGGCTAAATCAGCCCCAGCATTTT. It yields the protein CASSQAGRDRLNQPQHF.

J is TRBJ2-4 and V is TRBV5-1; TRBD1 matches at 9 bases. This CDR3 comprises 18 residues. The germline CDR1 and CDR2 sequences are SGHRS and YFSETQ. Trimming at V came to 4 bases and at J to 6 bases, leaving 17 bases not matched to a gene. The CDR3 sequence is CASSRTTGQGAGRNIQYF. The CDR3 coding sequence is TGCGCCAGCAGCAGGACCACGGGACAGGGCGCCGGGAGAAACATTCAGTACTTC. The variable domain in full, completed from reference TRBV5-1 and TRBJ2-4, reads KAGVTQTPRYLIKTRGQQVTLSCSPISGHRSVSWYQQTPGQGLQFLFEYFSETQRNKGNFPGRFSGRQFSNSRSEMNVSTLELGDSALYLCASSRTTGQGAGRNIQYFGAGTRLSVL.

As DNA, the CDR3 is TGCAGCGTTGAGTACAGGGAGTTCACAGATACGCAGTATTTT. Protein sequence: CSVEYREFTDTQYF. The chain has TRBV29-1 and TRBJ2-3, with a possible D match to TRBD1 (6 bases). This CDR3 is 14 amino acids long. The V gene lost 3 bases and the J gene lost 2 bases, with 12 bases spanning the gap. Per the germline V gene, CDR1 is SQVTM and CDR2 is ANQGSEA.

The chain has TRBV4-2 and TRBJ2-5; possibly TRBD2 for D (6 bases). The CDR3 covers 17 residues. Trimming stripped 0 bases from V and 4 bases from J, with 18 bases between. Germline V gene data show CDR1 as LGHNA and CDR2 as YNFKEQ. CDR3 DNA: TGTGCCAGCAGCCAAGATTCTGTGATTTCGGGGGTAGAGACCCAGTACTTC. Translation: CASSQDSVISGVETQYF.

The V call is TRBV7-2, the J call TRBJ2-3; 8 bases are shared with TRBD2. The CDR3 has 16 amino acids. V trimming: 5 bases; J trimming: 4 bases; junction bases outside the gene matches: 11. Germline CDR1 SGHTA, CDR2 FQGNSA. CDR3 coding DNA: TGTGCCAGCAGCCCCCGGGAGGGCGGGAGCCCAGATACGCAGTATTTT. It yields the protein CASSPREGGSPDTQYF.

V gene TRBV3-1 (or the pseudogene TRBV3-2) combines with J gene TRBJ2-4; tentatively, D is TRBD2 (5 bases). CDR3 length: 15 residues. Germline loops: CDR1 LGHDT, CDR2 YNNKEL (reference sequence). Trimming left V 3 bases short and J 9 bases short, with 18 bases between. The CDR3 nucleotides are TGTGCCAGCAGCCACGAAGGAGTCCGGAGCGGCATTCAGTACTTC. Protein product: CASSHEGVRSGIQYF.

The chain uses TRBV5-4 and TRBJ2-7; a possible D gene is TRBD1 (6 bases). This CDR3 contains 15 residues. The germline CDR1 and CDR2 sequences are SGHNT and YYREEE (reference sequence). V shed 5 bases and J shed 0 bases, with 15 bases lying between them. CDR3 region: CASSQTGMTSYEQYF. DNA for the CDR3: TGTGCCAGCAGTCAAACAGGGATGACCTCCTACGAGCAGTACTTC.